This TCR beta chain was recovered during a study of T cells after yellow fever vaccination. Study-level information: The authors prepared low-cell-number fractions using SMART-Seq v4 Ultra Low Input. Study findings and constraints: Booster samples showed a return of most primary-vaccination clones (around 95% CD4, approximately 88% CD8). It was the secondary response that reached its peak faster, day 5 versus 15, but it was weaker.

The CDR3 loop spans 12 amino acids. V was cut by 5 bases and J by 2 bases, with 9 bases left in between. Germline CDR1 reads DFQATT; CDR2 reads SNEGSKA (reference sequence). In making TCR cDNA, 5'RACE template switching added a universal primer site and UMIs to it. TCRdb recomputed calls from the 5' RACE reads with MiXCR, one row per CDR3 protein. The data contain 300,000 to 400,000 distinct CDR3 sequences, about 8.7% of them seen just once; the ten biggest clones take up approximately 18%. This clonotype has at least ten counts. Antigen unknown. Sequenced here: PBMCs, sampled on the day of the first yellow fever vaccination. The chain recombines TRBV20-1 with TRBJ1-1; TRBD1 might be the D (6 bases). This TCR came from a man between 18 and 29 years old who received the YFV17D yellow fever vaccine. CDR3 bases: TGCAGTGCTCGAGGGGGAAACACTGAAGCTTTCTTT. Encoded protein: CSARGGNTEAFF.